This T cell receptor (beta chain) was obtained from a study of control samples from healthy donors and cancer patients. The V end was cut by 2 bases, the J end by 4 bases, with 3 bases between. CDR3 length: 13 amino acids. Germline V gene sequence: CDR1 KGHSH, CDR2 LQKENI. Clones were read by immunoSEQ multiplex PCR, and TCRdb kept only the in-frame ones, dropping some. The sample consists of about 61,000 clones, 90% of them appearing once. The sequence came from a man between 60 and 75 years old with colorectal cancer. The source material was PBMCs. The chain employs TRBV18 and TRBJ2-6; D gene uncertain. Written as DNA, the CDR3 is TGTGCCAGCTCACCAATGGGGGCCAACGTCCTGACTTTC. Protein: CASSPMGANVLTF. Filled out from reference TRBV18 and TRBJ2-6, the complete variable domain reads NAGVMQNPRHLVRRRGQEARLRCSPMKGHSHVYWYRQLPEEGLKFMVYLQKENIIDESGMPKERFSAEFPKEGPSILRIQQVVRGDSAAYFCASSPMGANVLTFGAGSRLTVL.